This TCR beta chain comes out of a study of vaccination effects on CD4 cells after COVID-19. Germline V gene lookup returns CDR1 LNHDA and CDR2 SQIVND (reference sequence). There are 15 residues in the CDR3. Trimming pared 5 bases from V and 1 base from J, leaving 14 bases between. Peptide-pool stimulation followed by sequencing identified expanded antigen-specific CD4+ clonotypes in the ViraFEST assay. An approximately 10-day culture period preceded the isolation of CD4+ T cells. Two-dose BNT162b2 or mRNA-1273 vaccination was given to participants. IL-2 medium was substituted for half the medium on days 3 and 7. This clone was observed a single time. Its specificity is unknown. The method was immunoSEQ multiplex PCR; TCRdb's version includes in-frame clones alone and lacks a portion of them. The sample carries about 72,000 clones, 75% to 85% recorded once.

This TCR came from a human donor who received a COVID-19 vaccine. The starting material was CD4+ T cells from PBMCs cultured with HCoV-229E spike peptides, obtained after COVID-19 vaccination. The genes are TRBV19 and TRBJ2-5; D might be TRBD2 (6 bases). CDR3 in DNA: TGTGCCAGTAGTCCCCCGGGGACTTTCCAAGAGACCCAGTACTTC. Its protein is CASSPPGTFQETQYF.